What follows are 21 T cell receptor beta chains derived from one specimen sequenced in a study of beta chain features in type 1 diabetes. Study-level findings and limits: All four CD4+ subsets of Type 1 diabetes patients contained TCRB CDR3s that were moderately but significantly shorter.

Expressed TCRB transcripts were sequenced, since all the RNA that had been isolated was reverse transcribed. Sequenced by immunoSEQ multiplex PCR; TCRdb stores in-frame clones only, minus some. The repertoire holds around 130,000 clones, with 9% as singletons. Their antigen targets remain unknown. The sequenced material came from central memory CD4+ T cells from blood. These receptors were collected from a man aged 25 to 45 with type 1 diabetes.

This clone was seen a few times. The rearrangement joins TRBV19 to TRBJ2-1; D might be TRBD1 (6 bases). This CDR3 is 15 amino acids long. Trimming removed 6 bases from V and 0 bases from J, with 12 bases in between. Germline CDR1 is LNHDA and CDR2 is SQIVND (reference sequence). CDR3 sequence: CASSRDTLSYNEQFF. CDR3 sequence (DNA): TGTGCCAGTAGCCGGGACACACTCTCCTACAATGAGCAGTTCTTC.

This clone showed up just a few times. The chain has TRBV18 and TRBJ2-6, with D tentatively TRBD1 (6 bases). The CDR3 runs 16 residues. Germline-derived CDR1 and CDR2 are KGHSH and LQKENI. V was trimmed by 5 bases and J by 0 bases, leaving 11 bases between them. CDR3 in DNA: TGTGCCAGCTCAGGGGGCGACCTCTCTGGGGCCAACGTCCTGACTTTC. Its translation: CASSGGDLSGANVLTF. Drawing the rest from reference TRBV18 and TRBJ2-6, the complete variable domain is NAGVMQNPRHLVRRRGQEARLRCSPMKGHSHVYWYRQLPEEGLKFMVYLQKENIIDESGMPKERFSAEFPKEGPSILRIQQVVRGDSAAYFCASSGGDLSGANVLTFGAGSRLTVL.

In this sample, this clone turned up a few times. In DNA, the CDR3 is TGTGCCAGCAGCTTTGGGGGGACACAGGGGCAGAATGAGCAGTTCTTC. It yields the protein CASSFGGTQGQNEQFF. V usage is TRBV5-4 and J usage is TRBJ2-1; possibly TRBD1 for D (7 bases). There are 16 residues in the CDR3. Germline V lookup: CDR1 SGHNT, CDR2 YYREEE (reference sequence). The V end lost 2 bases, the J end lost 7 bases, and 19 bases lay between the germline ends.

The CDR3 bases are TGTGCCAGCAGCGCGGACACCTCTAACTATGGCTACACCTTC. Translation gives CASSADTSNYGYTF. This rearrangement joins TRBV7-8 to TRBJ1-2; D might be TRBD1 (5 bases). Germline-derived CDR1 and CDR2 are SGHVS and FQNEAQ. Trimming took off 5 bases at V and 0 bases at J, with 10 bases between the two ends. The CDR3 is 14 amino acids.

This clone was seen only a few times. V gene TRBV19 combines with J gene TRBJ2-5, with D maybe TRBD2 (6 bases). The germline V gene has CDR1 LNHDA and CDR2 SQIVND (reference sequence). The V and J ends lost 7 bases and 2 bases respectively, with 11 bases between them. This CDR3 contains 13 residues. CDR3 sequence: CASNVGGQETQYF. CDR3 coding DNA: TGTGCCAGTAATGTGGGGGGACAAGAGACCCAGTACTTC.

As concerns this clone: In the same sample, other DNA sequences code for this CDR3. The chain uses TRBV9 and TRBJ2-2; D is possibly TRBD1 (5 bases). CDR1 SGDLS and CDR2 YYNGEE come from the germline V gene. V was pared by 0 bases and J by 1 base, with 7 bases between. This CDR3 has 15 residues. The CDR3 DNA reads as TGTGCCAGCAGCGTAGAGGGGCAGAACACCGGGGAGCTGTTTTTT. Translation: CASSVEGQNTGELFF. Drawing the rest from reference TRBV9 and TRBJ2-2, the complete variable domain is DSGVTQTPKHLITATGQRVTLRCSPRSGDLSVYWYQQSLDQGLQFLIQYYNGEERAKGNILERFSAQQFPDLHSELNLSSLELGDSALYFCASSVEGQNTGELFFGEGSRLTVL.

J is TRBJ2-5 and V is TRBV10-2; 9 bases are shared with TRBD1. The CDR3 consists of 14 residues. The junction had 13 bases not matched to a gene; V was cut back by 10 bases and J by 7 bases. Per germline, CDR1 WSHSY and CDR2 SAAADI. CDR3 residues: CATLQTGGIGTQYF. In nucleotides, the CDR3 is TGCGCCACCCTTCAGACAGGGGGGATCGGGACCCAGTACTTC.

This clone was recorded a few times. The rearrangement uses TRBV6-6 and TRBJ2-5, with D perhaps matching TRBD1 (5 bases). Looked up from germline, CDR1 is MNHNY and CDR2 is SVGAGI (reference sequence). V lost 2 bases to trimming and J lost 5 bases, with 12 bases between them. The CDR3 has 14 residues. Written as DNA, the CDR3 is TGTGCCAGCAGTTACCGCGACAGCCGGGAGACCCAGTACTTC. Amino acids: CASSYRDSRETQYF.

This chain joins TRBV7-9 and TRBJ2-7, with 12 bases matching TRBD2. V trimming: 5 bases; J trimming: 5 bases; junction bases outside the gene matches: 13. There are 17 residues in the CDR3. Germline CDR1 and CDR2: SEHNR and FQNEAQ (reference sequence). This CDR3 is CASSPLRRTSGVHEQYF. The CDR3 DNA reads TGTGCCAGCAGCCCACTTCGAAGGACTAGCGGGGTTCACGAGCAGTACTTC.

Points on this clone: The junction and the germline gene differ at one end; a read error may be behind it. This chain connects TRBV5-1 to TRBJ2-1, with 16 bases lining up with TRBD2. The CDR3 has 15 amino acids. Germline values: CDR1 SGHRS, CDR2 YFSETQ. The CDR3, as DNA: TGCGCCAGCACCCCGACCGGGACTAGCGGGGGGGCCGCGGTCTTC. Protein sequence: CASTPTGTSGGAAVF.

This clone was recorded a few times. The V and J genes are TRBV9 and TRBJ2-5; tentative D call: TRBD2 (5 bases). Trimming removed 4 bases from V and 5 bases from J, with 24 bases in between. This CDR3 comprises 17 residues. Germline-derived CDR1 and CDR2 are SGDLS and YYNGEE. For the CDR3, the DNA is TGTGCCAGCAGCCAAGGGTTCGCGATCAAGCGAGGGGAGACCCAGTACTTC. Amino acids: CASSQGFAIKRGETQYF.

V is TRBV10-3 and J is TRBJ2-5; TRBD1 agrees at 7 bases. V was pared by 7 bases and J by 3 bases, with 5 bases of the junction left unmatched. The CDR3 has 13 residues. The germline V gene has CDR1 ENHRY and CDR2 SYGVKD. CDR3: CAIKRDREETQYF. DNA for the CDR3: TGTGCCATCAAAAGGGACAGAGAAGAGACCCAGTACTTC.

The chain links TRBV11-2 to TRBJ2-2; tentative D call: TRBD1 (6 bases). Germline V gives CDR1 SGHAT, CDR2 FQNNGV. The CDR3 loop spans 15 amino acids. V lost 5 bases and J lost 1, with 11 bases in between. Written as DNA, the CDR3 is TGTGCCAGCAGCCCTCGGACAGAGAACACCGGGGAGCTGTTTTTT. This gives the protein CASSPRTENTGELFF.

This clone was seen a handful of times. V and J are TRBV9 and TRBJ2-3; 8 nucleotides match TRBD2. The germline gives CDR1 SGDLS, CDR2 YYNGEE. The V gene end was trimmed by 4 bases and the J gene end by 5 bases; junction bases not matched to a gene: 12. This CDR3 region has 16 residues. The DNA for the CDR3 is TGTGCCAGCAGCTCGCGACCAGCGGGGGACGTAGATACGCAGTATTTT. Translating gives CASSSRPAGDVDTQYF.

The chain links TRBV2 to TRBJ1-3, with D hard to call. CDR1 is SNHLY, CDR2 FYNNEI, per germline. This CDR3 spans 16 amino acids. V lost 5 bases and J lost 0, with 14 bases in between. The chain's CDR3 is CASSQRTGSSGNTIYF. CDR3 DNA sequence: TGTGCCAGCAGTCAGAGGACGGGGAGCTCTGGAAACACCATATATTTT.

The J gene is TRBJ1-5, the V gene TRBV27; D not resolved. Trimming pared 2 bases from V and 3 bases from J, leaving 5 bases between. The CDR3 is made up of 13 amino acids. The germline CDR1 and CDR2 sequences are MNHEY and SMNVEV (reference sequence). The CDR3 nucleotides are TGTGCCAGCAGTTTAAGAGTCAATCAGCCCCAGCATTTT. Protein: CASSLRVNQPQHF.

The rearrangement joins TRBV5-6 to TRBJ2-3, with 9 bases matching TRBD1. The CDR3 has 13 amino acids. Germline CDR1 reads SGHDT; CDR2 reads YYEEEE. V shed 4 bases, J shed 5 bases, and the junction held 2 bases outside the gene matches. The CDR3 bases are TGTGCCAGCAGCGTGGGACAGGGAGATACGCAGTATTTT. Its protein is CASSVGQGDTQYF.

This clone was counted between two and nine times. The chain is built from TRBV2 and TRBJ2-1; the match to TRBD1 covers 8 bases. V lost 5 bases to trimming and J lost 4 bases; unmatched junction nucleotides: 7. CDR1 and CDR2 from the germline V gene are SNHLY and FYNNEI. This CDR3 contains 15 residues. The CDR3 DNA reads TGTGCCAGCAGTCGGACAGGGACGGATTACAATGAGCAGTTCTTC. Amino acid sequence: CASSRTGTDYNEQFF.

There are a few counts of this clone. The chain is built from TRBV5-1 and TRBJ2-7, with D possibly matching TRBD2 (6 bases). The V and J ends lost 2 bases and 3 bases respectively, with 15 bases between them. This CDR3 has 15 amino acids. The germline V gene encodes CDR1 SGHRS and CDR2 YFSETQ. The CDR3 region is CASSLDTSGVYEQYF. The DNA of the CDR3 is TGCGCCAGCAGCTTAGACACGTCGGGAGTCTACGAGCAGTACTTC. The full variable domain, rest sourced from reference TRBV5-1 and TRBJ2-7, is KAGVTQTPRYLIKTRGQQVTLSCSPISGHRSVSWYQQTPGQGLQFLFEYFSETQRNKGNFPGRFSGRQFSNSRSEMNVSTLELGDSALYLCASSLDTSGVYEQYFGPGTRLTVT.

This clone was recorded many times. This chain uses TRBV2 with TRBJ2-5; no definite D call. Germline-derived CDR1 and CDR2 are SNHLY and FYNNEI. There are 12 residues in the CDR3. The V and J ends lost 2 bases and 5 bases respectively, with 6 bases between them. CDR3 DNA sequence: TGTGCCAGCAGTGAAAACGGGGAGACCCAGTACTTC. Its translation: CASSENGETQYF.

J is TRBJ1-1 and V is TRBV2, with 9 bases that match TRBD1. Germline CDR1 SNHLY, CDR2 FYNNEI. This CDR3 spans 16 amino acids. V dropped 4 bases and J dropped 6; count of bases not matched to a gene: 12. DNA for the CDR3: TGTGCCAGCAGTGGACGGACAGGGGCGGGTACAGCTGAAGCTTTCTTT. Its translation: CASSGRTGAGTAEAFF. The full variable domain, rest sourced from reference TRBV2 and TRBJ1-1, is EPEVTQTPSHQVTQMGQEVILRCVPISNHLYFYWYRQILGQKVEFLVSFYNNEISEKSEIFDDQFSVERPDGSNFTLKIRSTKLEDSAMYFCASSGRTGAGTAEAFFGQGTRLTVV.